The present T cell receptor (beta chain) was sequenced within a study of T cell repertoires in cytomegalovirus infection. As for the study in general: The public TCR beta signatures pointed to both CMV infection and matching HLA type.

Germline values: CDR1 LNHDA, CDR2 SQIVND (reference sequence). V was pared by 3 bases and J by 5 bases, with 4 bases of the junction left unmatched. This CDR3 region has 14 residues. TCRdb fed the reads into MiXCR, producing one record per CDR3 protein. The sample yields under 800,000 distinct CDR3 sequences, 24% seen once. Study findings and constraints: HLA-C-restricted CMV clonotypes gave the most frequent clonotype in two of eight donors. The study identified carriers of CMV plus the relevant HLA from cumulative public TCR beta family frequency.

In the case of this clonotype: Antigen: not known.

Specimen: CD8+ T cells from PBMCs. The chain is built from TRBV19 and TRBJ2-5; 9 bases match TRBD1. The receptor was isolated from a human donor in good health (CMV status not recorded). Some clones in this sample may be carry-over from other donors' samples. Here the CDR3 reads CASSMGQGRETQYF. The CDR3 DNA follows: TGTGCCAGTAGTATGGGACAGGGTCGGGAGACCCAGTACTTC.